This T cell receptor beta chain was obtained from a study of vaccination and CD4 T cells after COVID-19. Study-wide context: Samples taken post-COVID came a median 101 days after diagnosis, ranging from 35 to 161. A median of approximately 72 days (range 14 to 241) separated dose two from the taking of post-vaccine samples.

The CDR3 runs to 19 residues. The germline V and J ends were trimmed by 0 bases and 3 bases, with 24 bases remaining between them. Germline V gives CDR1 DFQATT, CDR2 SNEGSKA (reference sequence). This clonotype appeared a few times. Its antigen is unidentified. Cultured CD4+ T cell DNA was sequenced using the Oncomine TCR Beta short-read assay. Extraction of genomic DNA was performed on cultured CD4+ T cells. TCRdb re-derived calls from the PCR reads in MiXCR, one entry per CDR3 protein. Among 9,000 to 15,000 distinct CDR3 sequences listed, roughly 56% were seen once. The treatment is: roughly 10-day PBMC culture with coronavirus spike peptide pools or control peptides (ViraFEST assay). Expanded clonotypes were found by TCR sequencing after peptide-pool stimulation (ViraFEST).

The source of this sequence is a human donor who had recovered from COVID-19. Sequenced: CD4+ T cells from blood, cultured in vitro. This chain uses TRBV20-1 with TRBJ2-4; D is unresolved. CDR3 bases: TGCAGTGCTAGAGAATCGGCAGCAATAGTCGGTTTGGGCAAAAACATTCAGTACTTC. Translated, it gives CSARESAAIVGLGKNIQYF.